The 16 T cell receptor beta chains in this list originate from one sample, sequenced in a study of control samples from healthy donors and cancer patients. Here immunoSEQ multiplex PCR was the method, and the copy in TCRdb shows in-frame clones only, minus some. The sample includes roughly 120,000 clones, roughly 91% seen only once; the top ten take about 1.5%. Sequencing was performed on PBMCs. The receptors were sampled from a man aged 50 to 59 with head and neck cancer.

The chain's CDR3 is CASSSFGGEGEKLFF. CDR3 DNA: TGCGCCAGCAGCTCCTTCGGGGGGGAAGGTGAAAAACTGTTTTTT. The chain has TRBV5-1 and TRBJ1-4; maybe TRBD1 (5 bases). Trimming took off 3 bases at V and 7 bases at J, with 16 bases between the two ends. This CDR3 contains 15 residues. Germline V gene lookup returns CDR1 SGHRS and CDR2 YFSETQ.

The sample holds one count of this clone. This chain joins TRBV6-1 and TRBJ2-7; TRBD2 might be the D (7 bases). The CDR3 has 16 residues. V lost 1 base and J lost 3, with 16 bases in between. From germline, CDR1 is MNHNS and CDR2 SASEGT. Written as DNA, the CDR3 is TGTGCCAGCAGTGAAGTTCCGGGGGGCCGGGTCTACGAGCAGTACTTC. As protein: CASSEVPGGRVYEQYF.

Here the CDR3 DNA reads TGTGCCAGTAAGGTCCCAAGGACAGATACGCAGTATTTT. Encoded protein: CASKVPRTDTQYF. The genes are TRBV19 and TRBJ2-3, with D uncertain. Trimming cost V 7 bases and J 3 bases, with 11 bases left between them. The CDR3 is made up of 13 amino acids. Germline V CDR1 and CDR2: LNHDA, SQIVND (reference sequence). The variable domain in full, with the rest retrieved from reference TRBV19 and TRBJ2-3, is DGGITQSPKYLFRKEGQNVTLSCEQNLNHDAMYWYRQDPGQGLRLIYYSQIVNDFQKGDIAEGYSVSREKKESFPLTVTSAQKNPTAFYLCASKVPRTDTQYFGPGTRLTVL.

In its sample, this clone was seen once. This rearrangement joins TRBV7-8 to TRBJ2-2; 14 bases are shared with TRBD2. V shed 1 base and J 7 bases; nucleotides not matched to a gene: 8. The germline gives CDR1 SGHVS, CDR2 FQNEAQ. The CDR3 length is 18 residues. As DNA, the CDR3 is TGTGCCAGCAGCTTAGTTGGGACTAGCGGGGGTTACGGCGGGGAGCTGTTTTTT. It translates to CASSLVGTSGGYGGELFF.

The V gene is TRBV7-9, the J gene TRBJ2-6; D tentatively fits TRBD1 or TRBD2 (5 bases each). V lost 3 bases and J 2 bases, leaving 17 bases between the germline ends. The CDR3 runs 18 residues. In germline, CDR1 is SEHNR, CDR2 FQNEAQ (reference sequence). In nucleotides, the CDR3 is TGTGCCAGCAGCTTGGGGACGGGTGTATTAACTGGGGCCAACGTCCTGACTTTC. Its protein product is CASSLGTGVLTGANVLTF.

The rearrangement uses TRBV6-2 or TRBV6-3 and TRBJ2-2; D possibly corresponds to TRBD1 (6 bases). Germline V gene sequence: CDR1 MNHEY, CDR2 SVGEGT. Trimming left V 0 bases short and J 6 bases short, with 11 bases between. CDR3 length: 15 residues. DNA of the CDR3: TGTGCCAGCAGTTACTCGAGGAACAGGGCCGGGGAGCTGTTTTTT. It is translated as CASSYSRNRAGELFF.

The genes are TRBV30 and TRBJ2-5; possibly TRBD2 for D (5 bases). Germline lookup yields CDR1 GTSNPN and CDR2 SVGIG (reference sequence). This CDR3 spans 11 amino acids. The germline V and J ends were trimmed by 8 bases and 7 bases, with 14 bases remaining between them. CDR3 bases: TGTGCCCCCTACCCGGCGGGGACCCAGTACTTC. It specifies CAPYPAGTQYF.

The genes are TRBV5-1 and TRBJ2-7; D possibly matches TRBD1 or TRBD2 (6 bases each). From germline, CDR1 is SGHRS and CDR2 YFSETQ. The CDR3 sequence is 17 residues long. V dropped 0 bases and J dropped 0 bases, with 16 bases sitting between them. As DNA, the CDR3 is TGCGCCAGCAGCTTGGGGCCCCAAGGGGGGATCTCCTACGAGCAGTACTTC. Residues: CASSLGPQGGISYEQYF. The whole variable domain, filled in from reference TRBV5-1 and TRBJ2-7, reads KAGVTQTPRYLIKTRGQQVTLSCSPISGHRSVSWYQQTPGQGLQFLFEYFSETQRNKGNFPGRFSGRQFSNSRSEMNVSTLELGDSALYLCASSLGPQGGISYEQYFGPGTRLTVT.

The chain has TRBV19 and TRBJ2-7; no firm D call. Germline CDR1 and CDR2: LNHDA and SQIVND (reference sequence). This CDR3 spans 14 amino acids. V lost 5 bases and J 0 bases, leaving 11 bases between the germline ends. CDR3: CASSRSVSSYEQYF. The CDR3 nucleotides are TGTGCCAGTAGTCGGAGCGTGAGCTCCTACGAGCAGTACTTC.

The chain links TRBV6-1 to TRBJ1-1; D ambiguous. The germline gives CDR1 MNHNS, CDR2 SASEGT. V lost 0 bases, J lost 5 bases, and 7 bases lay in between. The CDR3 is 13 residues long. This chain's CDR3 is CASSEARRTEAFF. CDR3 sequence (DNA): TGTGCCAGCAGTGAAGCGAGGAGGACTGAAGCTTTCTTT.

The chain combines TRBV5-1 with TRBJ2-7; D perhaps matches TRBD1 (6 bases). The V end lost 6 bases, the J end lost 0 bases, and 13 bases lay between the germline ends. The CDR3 spans 14 residues. CDR1 is SGHRS, CDR2 YFSETQ, per germline. The CDR3, as DNA: TGCGCCAGCAAGGGTGGGGGCCACTCCTACGAGCAGTACTTC. Protein: CASKGGGHSYEQYF.

The chain combines TRBV11-2 with TRBJ2-3, with 13 bases lining up with TRBD2. The CDR3 runs 14 residues. V lost 5 bases and J lost 11; bases outside the gene matches: 7. Germline loops: CDR1 SGHAT, CDR2 FQNNGV. CDR3 sequence (DNA): TGTGCCAGCAGCCTTACACGGACTAGCGGGGGGCAGTATTTT. Translated, it gives CASSLTRTSGGQYF.

The chain couples TRBV28 to TRBJ1-2; unclear D gene. From germline, CDR1 is MDHEN and CDR2 SYDVKM. The CDR3 contains 12 residues. V lost 8 bases and J 8 bases, leaving 15 bases between the germline ends. The CDR3 DNA follows: TGTGCCAGCGGGTCAAAGGTCGTCGGCTACACCTTC. It encodes CASGSKVVGYTF.

The chain recombines TRBV5-4 with TRBJ2-1; no firm D call. V lost 4 bases and J 7 bases, leaving 12 bases between the germline ends. CDR1 and CDR2 from the germline V gene are SGHNT and YYREEE (reference sequence). The CDR3 spans 13 residues. CDR3 DNA: TGTGCCAGCAGCCTAAGAATTGGAAATGAGCAGTTCTTC. Translated, it gives CASSLRIGNEQFF.

The V call is TRBV7-9, the J call TRBJ1-1, with 7 positions matching TRBD1. V shed 1 base, J shed 2 bases, and the junction held 13 bases outside the gene matches. The CDR3 has 18 amino acids. CDR1 SEHNR and CDR2 FQNEAQ come from the germline V gene (reference sequence). Written as DNA, the CDR3 is TGTGCCAGCAGCTTAGTTCTACAGGGGACTTCGGTTAACACTGAAGCTTTCTTT. Translating it yields CASSLVLQGTSVNTEAFF.

CDR3 coding DNA: TGTGCCAGCAGTTTCGGGGGTGCCCTTGGCTACACCTTC. It translates to CASSFGGALGYTF. The V gene is TRBV12-3 or TRBV12-4, the J gene TRBJ1-2; the D gene is possibly TRBD1 (5 bases). Deletions cut 3 bases from V and 7 bases from J, with 12 bases between. The CDR3 loop spans 13 amino acids.